This T cell receptor (beta chain) was identified in a study of T cells in tuberculosis. Study at large: In South Africa, adults with active tuberculosis were compared with IGRA-negative and latently infected IGRA-positive adolescents. Regarding the study as a whole: The TCR-beta difference was not significant; alpha differences partly reflected length. Active tuberculosis cases were adults; controls were adolescents.

Details on this clone: Antigen: not known.

TCRdb keeps only in-frame clones here, not all; method: immunoSEQ multiplex PCR. The data show more than 30,000 clones, 90% to 95% seen once. The germline CDR1 and CDR2 sequences are SGDLS and YYNGEE. The germline V and J ends were trimmed by 3 bases and 8 bases, with 12 bases remaining between them. The CDR3 totals 13 residues. Each clinical donor contributed on average roughly 100,000 T cells from unsorted cryopreserved PBMC. The genes are TRBV9 and TRBJ1-3; D is possibly TRBD1 (6 bases). The sequence derives from a donor between 10 and 35 years old with latent tuberculosis or without tuberculosis infection. Some clones in this sample may be carry-over from other donors' samples. Material: PBMCs. Here the CDR3 DNA reads TGTGCCAGCAGCGGGGACACCCGAGACACCATATATTTT. It codes for CASSGDTRDTIYF.